Presented here are 26 T cell receptor beta chains from one specimen sequenced in a study of blood T cell repertoires in COVID-19. Some clones are missing from TCRdb's copy, which holds only in-frame ones; the method was immunoSEQ multiplex PCR. The sample holds a few hundred thousand clones; around 84% are singletons and the top ten take around 4.1%. The specimen sequenced was PBMCs or T cells enriched from blood (not recorded which). The receptors shown here come from a man aged 30-40 years with acute COVID-19.

The V gene is TRBV21-1, the J gene TRBJ1-3. TRBV21-1 counts as a pseudogene. This CDR3 comprises 17 residues. The CDR3 DNA follows: TGTGCCAGCAGCAAAGGTAGTTGGCGGTACTCTGGAAACACCATATATTTT. Encoded protein: CASSKGSWRYSGNTIYF.

The V and J genes are TRBV2 and TRBJ2-6; D uncertain. This CDR3 has 15 amino acids. The ends were cut back, 4 bases at V and 2 bases at J, with 9 bases in the middle. Germline V gives CDR1 SNHLY, CDR2 FYNNEI. The chain's CDR3 is CASSVRSTGANVLTF. The CDR3 coding sequence is TGTGCCAGCAGTGTCCGTAGCACTGGGGCCAACGTCCTGACTTTC.

The chain couples TRBV5-4 to TRBJ2-1; a possible D gene is TRBD2 (5 bases). CDR3 length: 14 amino acids. The ends were cut back, 2 bases at V and 2 bases at J, with 8 bases in the middle. The germline gives CDR1 SGHNT, CDR2 YYREEE (reference sequence). Here the CDR3 reads CASSLERTYNEQFF. CDR3 DNA sequence: TGTGCCAGCAGCTTAGAGCGGACCTACAATGAGCAGTTCTTC. Looking up the rest from reference TRBV5-4 and TRBJ2-1 gives the full variable domain: ETGVTQSPTHLIKTRGQQVTLRCSSQSGHNTVSWYQQALGQGPQFIFQYYREEENGRGNFPPRFSGLQFPNYSSELNVNALELDDSALYLCASSLERTYNEQFFGPGTRLTVL.

The chain is built from TRBV7-9 and TRBJ2-5, with D perhaps matching TRBD2 (6 bases). The V gene lost 2 bases and the J gene lost 4 bases, with 11 bases spanning the gap. This CDR3 is 14 amino acids long. Germline V gene data show CDR1 as SEHNR and CDR2 as FQNEAQ (reference sequence). The CDR3 coding sequence is TGTGCCAGCAGCTTAAGTAGCGGAAGAGAGACCCAGTACTTC. Encoded protein: CASSLSSGRETQYF.

This clone has just one count. The chain couples TRBV6-2 or TRBV6-3 to TRBJ2-4, with 13 bases fitting TRBD2. This CDR3 is 17 amino acids long. With 5 bases clipped from V and 2 bases from J, the junction kept 6 bases outside the gene matches. Germline-derived CDR1 and CDR2 are MNHEY and SVGEGT. The CDR3 is CASSQRTSGRTKNIQYF. In nucleotides, the CDR3 is TGTGCCAGCAGTCAACGGACTAGCGGGAGAACCAAAAACATTCAGTACTTC.

This clone was seen just once. Other nucleotide sequences from this sample produce the same CDR3. V is TRBV7-2 and J is TRBJ2-7, with TRBD2 matching over 7 bases. The CDR3 length is 15 residues. J lost 1 base, V lost 1 base, and 4 bases had no gene match. Germline V gene sequence: CDR1 SGHTA, CDR2 FQGNSA. Written as DNA, the CDR3 is TGTGCCAGCAGCTTAGGGGGCGGGGGTTCCTACGAGCAGTACGTC. Translating gives CASSLGGGGSYEQYV.

This sequence joins TRBV19 and TRBJ1-5, with 10 nucleotides matching TRBD1. The ends lost 3 bases at V and 9 bases at J; junction bases unmatched: 14. The germline V gene has CDR1 LNHDA and CDR2 SQIVND (reference sequence). The CDR3 extends over 17 amino acids. CDR3 coding DNA: TGTGCCAGTAGTATCATGACAGGGGGCTCGATGGACTCGCCCCAGCATTTT. This encodes CASSIMTGGSMDSPQHF.

The V call is TRBV3-1 (or the pseudogene TRBV3-2), the J call TRBJ2-5; D may be TRBD2 (6 bases). The CDR3 contains 14 residues. Trimming pared 1 base from V and 2 bases from J, leaving 8 bases between. Germline V lookup: CDR1 LGHDT, CDR2 YNNKEL (reference sequence). CDR3 region: CASSQGAGQETQYF. In nucleotides, the CDR3 is TGTGCCAGCAGCCAAGGTGCGGGACAAGAGACCCAGTACTTC.

The genes are TRBV5-1 and TRBJ1-1; TRBD1 might be the D (5 bases). The CDR3 is 14 amino acids. V lost 3 bases and J lost 3, with 12 bases in between. The germline gives CDR1 SGHRS, CDR2 YFSETQ. CDR3 loop: CASSWGVGYTEAFF. The CDR3 coding sequence is TGCGCCAGCAGCTGGGGGGTGGGATACACTGAAGCTTTCTTT.

This clone was seen only once. This chain uses TRBV14 with TRBJ1-1, with D possibly matching TRBD1 (6 bases). The CDR3 has 16 amino acids. With 0 bases removed from V and 4 bases from J, the gap between germline ends came to 15 bases. Germline CDR1 SGHDN, CDR2 FVKESK. The CDR3 DNA reads as TGTGCCAGCAGCCAAGATCTTCTGGGGGCAGGCACTGAAGCTTTCTTT. Translation gives CASSQDLLGAGTEAFF. Full variable domain (outside the CDR3, taken from reference TRBV14 and TRBJ1-1): EAGVTQFPSHSVIEKGQTVTLRCDPISGHDNLYWYRRVMGKEIKFLLHFVKESKQDESGMPNNRFLAERTGGTYSTLKVQPAELEDSGVYFCASSQDLLGAGTEAFFGQGTRLTVV.

Of note for this clone: Other DNA sequences in this sample translate to the same CDR3. The chain links TRBV18 to TRBJ1-1, with D tentatively TRBD1 (6 bases). This CDR3 contains 15 residues. Trimming shortened V by 3 bases and J by 0 bases, and 11 bases separated the two germline ends. The germline gives CDR1 KGHSH, CDR2 LQKENI. As DNA, the CDR3 is TGTGCCAGCTCACCGCGCGGACAGATGAACACTGAAGCTTTCTTT. This codes for CASSPRGQMNTEAFF.

The chain recombines TRBV19 with TRBJ1-5; a weak D match, TRBD1 (6 bases). The germline V gene encodes CDR1 LNHDA and CDR2 SQIVND (reference sequence). Trimming removed 6 bases at V and 3 bases at J, with 12 bases between. The CDR3 consists of 14 residues. The CDR3 is CASSVDSYNQPQHF. Written as DNA, the CDR3 is TGTGCCAGTAGCGTGGACAGCTACAATCAGCCCCAGCATTTT.

The rearrangement uses TRBV5-1 and TRBJ2-1; D is ambiguous. V lost 0 bases to trimming and J lost 6 bases, with 10 bases between them. The CDR3 has 14 amino acids. The germline V gene has CDR1 SGHRS and CDR2 YFSETQ. The CDR3 nucleotides are TGCGCCAGCAGCTTGGTGACGGAGATCAATGAGCAGTTCTTC. Protein sequence: CASSLVTEINEQFF. The whole variable domain, remainder taken from reference TRBV5-1 and TRBJ2-1, is KAGVTQTPRYLIKTRGQQVTLSCSPISGHRSVSWYQQTPGQGLQFLFEYFSETQRNKGNFPGRFSGRQFSNSRSEMNVSTLELGDSALYLCASSLVTEINEQFFGPGTRLTVL.

Remarks on this clone: One end of the junction fails to match germline, which may point to a read error. The rearrangement joins TRBV5-1 to TRBJ1-2; 8 positions agree with TRBD1. Looked up from germline, CDR1 is SGHRS and CDR2 is YFSETQ. The length of the CDR3 is 14 residues. CDR3 loop: CASRLPTGDYGYTF. CDR3 bases: TGCGCCAGCCGCTTGCCGACAGGGGACTATGGCTACACCTTC. Based on the CDR3 plus reference TRBV5-1 and TRBJ1-2, the full variable domain is KAGVTQTPRYLIKTRGQQVTLSCSPISGHRSVSWYQQTPGQGLQFLFEYFSETQRNKGNFPGRFSGRQFSNSRSEMNVSTLELGDSALYLCASRLPTGDYGYTFGSGTRLTVV.

The chain recombines TRBV7-9 with TRBJ1-2; 7 bases line up with TRBD1. Germline V gene lookup returns CDR1 SEHNR and CDR2 FQNEAQ (reference sequence). Losses at the gene ends were 2 bases for V and 7 bases for J; bases not matched to a gene: 7. The CDR3 spans 14 residues. CDR3 DNA sequence: TGTGCCAGCAGCTTAACAGGGGAGGTGCGTGGCTACACCTTC. This codes for CASSLTGEVRGYTF.

The V gene is TRBV12-3 or TRBV12-4, the J gene TRBJ2-5, with D unclear. V was cut by 6 bases and J by 2 bases, with 7 bases left in between. This CDR3 region has 12 residues. The CDR3 loop reads CASSWAQETQYF. CDR3 bases: TGTGCCAGCAGCTGGGCTCAAGAGACCCAGTACTTC.

Comments on this clone: Compared with germline, one end of the junction differs, possibly owing to a read error. This chain links TRBV5-1 with TRBJ2-2; D possibly corresponds to TRBD2 (5 bases). CDR3 length equals 14 residues. CDR1 SGHRS and CDR2 YFSETQ come from the germline V gene. The CDR3 loop is CASSLGVNTGELFF. CDR3 sequence (DNA): TGTGCCAGCAGCTTGGGAGTGAACACCGGGGAGCTGTTTTTT. The whole variable domain, remainder taken from reference TRBV5-1 and TRBJ2-2, is KAGVTQTPRYLIKTRGQQVTLSCSPISGHRSVSWYQQTPGQGLQFLFEYFSETQRNKGNFPGRFSGRQFSNSRSEMNVSTLELGDSALYLCASSLGVNTGELFFGEGSRLTVL.

V gene TRBV28 combines with J gene TRBJ1-5, with 11 bases matching TRBD1. The germline V gene encodes CDR1 MDHEN and CDR2 SYDVKM. This CDR3 contains 17 residues. With V trimmed by 7 bases and J by 7 bases, 15 bases remained unmatched. CDR3 region: CASIESPVGQGGQPQHF. CDR3 nucleotide sequence: TGTGCCAGCATAGAATCTCCGGTGGGACAGGGGGGCCAGCCCCAGCATTTT.

This sequence joins TRBV10-2 and TRBJ2-3, with 12 positions matching TRBD2. Germline lookup yields CDR1 WSHSY and CDR2 SAAADI. The CDR3 has 16 amino acids. V trimming: 5 bases; J trimming: 2 bases; junction bases outside the gene matches: 5. The DNA for the CDR3 is TGCGCCAGCAGTTCTTGGACTAGCGGGACCACAGATACGCAGTATTTT. It is translated as CASSSWTSGTTDTQYF.

The chain has TRBV10-3 and TRBJ2-2, with 9 bases identical to TRBD2. Germline assignment: CDR1 ENHRY and CDR2 SYGVKD. This CDR3 comprises 14 residues. The junction had 1 base not matched to a gene; V was cut back by 6 bases and J by 2 bases. The CDR3 protein is CAISLAGNTGELFF. The CDR3 nucleotides read TGTGCCATCAGCCTAGCGGGAAACACCGGGGAGCTGTTTTTT.

The chain carries TRBV6-5 and TRBJ1-2; the match to TRBD1 covers 9 bases. CDR1 and CDR2 from the germline V gene are MNHEY and SVGAGI. The CDR3 totals 12 residues. With V trimmed by 10 bases and J by 4 bases, 4 bases remained unmatched. The CDR3 coding sequence is TGTGCCACCACAGGGGGCAGCTATGGCTACACCTTC. This codes for CATTGGSYGYTF.

This chain links TRBV11-2 with TRBJ1-2; a weak D match, TRBD1 (6 bases). CDR3 length: 14 residues. CDR1 is SGHAT and CDR2 is FQNNGV in the germline V gene. The V gene lost 5 bases and the J gene lost 4 bases, with 14 bases spanning the gap. This CDR3 reads CASSPGTSGYGYTF. DNA for the CDR3: TGTGCCAGCAGCCCCGGGACATCTGGCTATGGCTACACCTTC.

The V call is TRBV29-1, the J call TRBJ2-2; 11 bases align to TRBD2. The germline gives CDR1 SQVTM, CDR2 ANQGSEA. There are 13 residues in the CDR3. V lost 6 bases and J lost 5; bases outside the gene matches: 2. CDR3 bases: TGCAGCGTGGGACTAGCGGTTACCGGGGAGCTGTTTTTT. Translated: CSVGLAVTGELFF.

The chain links TRBV9 to TRBJ2-1; a possible D gene is TRBD2 (7 bases). This CDR3 has 16 amino acids. The germline V gene encodes CDR1 SGDLS and CDR2 YYNGEE. V was cut by 3 bases and J by 1 base, with 14 bases left in between. The CDR3 DNA reads TGTGCCAGCAGCGAGAAGGGGGGGCAGTCCTACAATGAGCAGTTCTTC. This codes for CASSEKGGQSYNEQFF.

The count of this clone is one. This chain connects TRBV6-1 to TRBJ2-1, with a possible D match to TRBD2 (6 bases). CDR3 length equals 13 residues. Between the trimmed V and J ends, which lost 2 bases and 12 bases, there was a span of 14 bases. CDR1 is MNHNS, CDR2 SASEGT, per germline. The CDR3 bases are TGTGCCAGCAGTGAATCAGGCGGGGAAGGGCAGTTCTTC. Amino acids: CASSESGGEGQFF.

V usage is TRBV7-9 and J usage is TRBJ2-1; TRBD2 agrees at 13 bases. In germline, CDR1 is SEHNR, CDR2 FQNEAQ (reference sequence). V shed 4 bases and J 9 bases; nucleotides not matched to a gene: 12. The CDR3 runs to 17 residues. The CDR3 loop reads CASSSPRGLAGSGEQFF. CDR3 DNA: TGTGCCAGCAGCTCCCCCCGGGGACTAGCGGGATCCGGTGAGCAGTTCTTC.